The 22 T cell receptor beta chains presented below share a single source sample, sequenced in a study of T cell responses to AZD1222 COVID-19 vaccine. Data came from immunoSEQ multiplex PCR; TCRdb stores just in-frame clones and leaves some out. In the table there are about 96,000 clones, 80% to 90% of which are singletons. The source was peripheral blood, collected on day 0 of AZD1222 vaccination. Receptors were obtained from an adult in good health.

As DNA, the CDR3 is TGCAGCGCCGGGGGACAGGAAAACACTGAAGCTTTCTTT. This encodes CSAGGQENTEAFF. The J gene is TRBJ1-1, the V gene TRBV29-1; 8 positions match TRBD1. The CDR3 contains 13 residues. Germline V gene lookup returns CDR1 SQVTM and CDR2 ANQGSEA. V shed 7 bases, J shed 2 bases, and the junction held 6 bases outside the gene matches.

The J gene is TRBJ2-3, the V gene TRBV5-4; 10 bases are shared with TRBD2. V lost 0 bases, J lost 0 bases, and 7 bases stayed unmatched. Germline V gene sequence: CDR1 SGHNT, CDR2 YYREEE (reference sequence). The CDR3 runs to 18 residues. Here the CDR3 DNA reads TGTGCCAGCAGCTTGGGAGGACTAGCGGCTTCTAGCACAGATACGCAGTATTTT. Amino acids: CASSLGGLAASSTDTQYF.

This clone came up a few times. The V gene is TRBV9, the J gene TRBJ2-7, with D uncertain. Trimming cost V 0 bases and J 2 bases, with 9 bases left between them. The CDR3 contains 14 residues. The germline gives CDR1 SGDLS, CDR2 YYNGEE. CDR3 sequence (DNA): TGTGCCAGCAGCGTAGGCAGCGCGGCCTACGAGCAGTACTTC. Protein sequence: CASSVGSAAYEQYF.

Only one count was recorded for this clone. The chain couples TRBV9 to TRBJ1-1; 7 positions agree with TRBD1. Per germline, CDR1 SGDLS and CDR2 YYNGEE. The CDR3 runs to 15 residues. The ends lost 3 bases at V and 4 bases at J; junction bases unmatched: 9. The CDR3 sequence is CASSARTTGSTEAFF. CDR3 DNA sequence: TGTGCCAGCAGCGCCCGAACGACAGGGTCCACTGAAGCTTTCTTT.

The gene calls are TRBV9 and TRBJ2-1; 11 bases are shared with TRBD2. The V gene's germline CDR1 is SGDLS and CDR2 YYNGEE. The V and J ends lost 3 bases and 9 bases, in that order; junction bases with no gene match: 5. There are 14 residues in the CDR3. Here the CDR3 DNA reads TGTGCCAGCAGCGACCTTAGCGGGGGGGGTGAGCAGTTCTTC. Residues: CASSDLSGGGEQFF.

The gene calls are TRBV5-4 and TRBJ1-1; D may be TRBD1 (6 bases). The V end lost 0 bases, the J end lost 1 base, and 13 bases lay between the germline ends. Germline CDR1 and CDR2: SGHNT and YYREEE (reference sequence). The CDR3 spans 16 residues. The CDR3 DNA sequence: TGTGCCAGCAGCTTGGCCGGGGGGCGCTGGAACACTGAAGCTTTCTTT. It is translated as CASSLAGGRWNTEAFF.

The CDR3 DNA is TGTGCCAGCAGTTACAGCTCCTCTGGGGCCAACGTCCTGACTTTC. It encodes CASSYSSSGANVLTF. The chain recombines TRBV6-5 with TRBJ2-6; D is ambiguous. The length of the CDR3 is 15 residues. V was pared by 2 bases and J by 0 bases, with 5 bases between. The germline CDR1 and CDR2 sequences are MNHEY and SVGAGI.

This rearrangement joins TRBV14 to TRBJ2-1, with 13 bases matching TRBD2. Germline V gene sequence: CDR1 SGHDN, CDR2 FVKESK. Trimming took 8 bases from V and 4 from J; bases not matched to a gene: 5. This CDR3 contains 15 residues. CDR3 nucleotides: TGTGCCAGCTCCCGGACTAGCGGGGGTTACAATGAGCAGTTCTTC. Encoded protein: CASSRTSGGYNEQFF. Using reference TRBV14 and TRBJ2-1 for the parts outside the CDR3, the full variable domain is EAGVTQFPSHSVIEKGQTVTLRCDPISGHDNLYWYRRVMGKEIKFLLHFVKESKQDESGMPNNRFLAERTGGTYSTLKVQPAELEDSGVYFCASSRTSGGYNEQFFGPGTRLTVL.

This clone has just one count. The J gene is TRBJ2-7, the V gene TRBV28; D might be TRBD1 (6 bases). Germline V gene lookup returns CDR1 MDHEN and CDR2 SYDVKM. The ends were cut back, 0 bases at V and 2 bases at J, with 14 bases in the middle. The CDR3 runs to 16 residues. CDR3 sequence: CASSLWPGVGPYEQYF. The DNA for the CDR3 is TGTGCCAGCAGTTTATGGCCAGGGGTGGGACCCTACGAGCAGTACTTC.

The CDR3 DNA sequence: TGTGCCAGCAGCTTGAGGGCTCTGTGGACTAATGAAAAACTGTTTTTT. Its translation is CASSLRALWTNEKLFF. The chain has TRBV5-6 and TRBJ1-4; D not certain. Germline V gives CDR1 SGHDT, CDR2 YYEEEE. The V and J ends lost 1 base and 2 bases respectively, with 12 bases between them. The CDR3 runs to 16 residues.

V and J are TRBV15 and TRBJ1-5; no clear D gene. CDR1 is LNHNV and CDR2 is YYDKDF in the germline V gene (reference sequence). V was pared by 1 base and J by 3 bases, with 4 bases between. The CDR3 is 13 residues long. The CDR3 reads CATSRGLNQPQHF. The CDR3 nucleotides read TGTGCCACCAGCAGAGGCCTCAATCAGCCCCAGCATTTT.

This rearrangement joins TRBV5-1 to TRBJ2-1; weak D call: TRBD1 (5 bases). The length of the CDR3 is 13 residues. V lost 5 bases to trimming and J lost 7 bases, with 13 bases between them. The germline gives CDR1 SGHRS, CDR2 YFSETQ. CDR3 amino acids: CASRAGSVNEQFF. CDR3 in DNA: TGCGCCAGCAGGGCAGGGTCGGTAAATGAGCAGTTCTTC.

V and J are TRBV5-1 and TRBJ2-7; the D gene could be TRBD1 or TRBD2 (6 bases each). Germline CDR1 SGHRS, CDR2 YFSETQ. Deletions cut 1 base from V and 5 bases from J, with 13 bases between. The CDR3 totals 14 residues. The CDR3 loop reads CASSLIAGEDEQYF. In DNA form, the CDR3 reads TGCGCCAGCAGCTTGATTGCAGGGGAGGACGAGCAGTACTTC.

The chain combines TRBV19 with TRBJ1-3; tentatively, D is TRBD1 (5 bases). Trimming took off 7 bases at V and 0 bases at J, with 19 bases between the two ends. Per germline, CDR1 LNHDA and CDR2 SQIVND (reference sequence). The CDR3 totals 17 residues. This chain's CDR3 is CASTPPRAGPSGNTIYF. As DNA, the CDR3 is TGTGCCAGTACACCTCCCCGGGCAGGGCCCTCTGGAAACACCATATATTTT.

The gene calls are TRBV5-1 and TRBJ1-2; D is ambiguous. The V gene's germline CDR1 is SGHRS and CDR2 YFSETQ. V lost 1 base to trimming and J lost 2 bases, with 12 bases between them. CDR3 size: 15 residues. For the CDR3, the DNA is TGCGCCAGCAGCTTGCGCGGACTCATCAACTATGGCTACACCTTC. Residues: CASSLRGLINYGYTF.

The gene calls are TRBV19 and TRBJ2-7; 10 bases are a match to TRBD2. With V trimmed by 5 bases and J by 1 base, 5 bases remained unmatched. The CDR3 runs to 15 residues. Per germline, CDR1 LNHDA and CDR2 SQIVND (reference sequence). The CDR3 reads CASSLGLAKSYEQYF. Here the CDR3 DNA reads TGTGCCAGTAGTCTGGGACTAGCGAAATCCTACGAGCAGTACTTC.

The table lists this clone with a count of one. The CDR3 DNA reads TGTGCCAGCAGCTCCGAGTGGCCTGAGCAGTTCTTC. Protein product: CASSSEWPEQFF. The chain has TRBV14 and TRBJ2-1; D gene uncertain. Trimming shortened V by 5 bases and J by 9 bases, and 11 bases separated the two germline ends. From germline, CDR1 is SGHDN and CDR2 FVKESK. This CDR3 has 12 residues.

CDR3 bases: TGTGCCAGCAGCTTGGCGGGACAGGGGGCGCGGACCGGGGAGCTGTTTTTT. Protein product: CASSLAGQGARTGELFF. J is TRBJ2-2 and V is TRBV5-4; 12 nucleotides match TRBD1. After removal of 0 bases from V and 5 bases from J, the junction contained 5 bases not matched to a gene. The germline gives CDR1 SGHNT, CDR2 YYREEE (reference sequence). The CDR3 covers 17 residues.

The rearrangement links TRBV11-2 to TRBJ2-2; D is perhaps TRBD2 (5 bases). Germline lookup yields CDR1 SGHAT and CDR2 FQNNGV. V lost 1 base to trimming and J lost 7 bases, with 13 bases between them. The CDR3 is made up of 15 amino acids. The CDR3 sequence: CASSLVTRAGGELFF. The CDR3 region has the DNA TGTGCCAGCAGCTTAGTCACGAGGGCTGGCGGGGAGCTGTTTTTT.

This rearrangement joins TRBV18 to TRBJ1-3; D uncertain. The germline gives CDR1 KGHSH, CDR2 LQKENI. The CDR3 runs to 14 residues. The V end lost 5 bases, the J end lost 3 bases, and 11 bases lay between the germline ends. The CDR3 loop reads CASSSEGGGNTIYF. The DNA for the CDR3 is TGTGCCAGCTCAAGTGAGGGCGGTGGAAACACCATATATTTT.

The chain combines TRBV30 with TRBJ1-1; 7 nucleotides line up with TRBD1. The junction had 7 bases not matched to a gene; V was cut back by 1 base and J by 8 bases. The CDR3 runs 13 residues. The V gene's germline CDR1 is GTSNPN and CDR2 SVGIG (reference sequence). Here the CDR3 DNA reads TGTGCCTGGAGTGCAGGGACAGTCTCCGAAGCTTTCTTT. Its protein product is CAWSAGTVSEAFF.

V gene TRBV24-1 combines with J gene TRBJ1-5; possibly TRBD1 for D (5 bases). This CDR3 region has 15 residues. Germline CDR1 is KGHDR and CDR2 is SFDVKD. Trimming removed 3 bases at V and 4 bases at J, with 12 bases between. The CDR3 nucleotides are TGTGCCACCAGTGATGGGGACGGATGGAATCAGCCCCAGCATTTT. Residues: CATSDGDGWNQPQHF.